This T cell receptor (beta chain) originates from a study of T cells in localized non-small cell lung cancer. Study-wide results and caveats: Within adjacent lung there appeared a median 57 of the top 100 tumor clones. The greatest T cell clonality was found in uninvolved adjacent lung (higher than in tumor).

Points on this clone: What it recognizes is unknown.

The repertoire was sequenced with immunoSEQ multiplex PCR; TCRdb's copy has only in-frame clones and lacks some. In the table there are over 25,000 clones, roughly 78% of which are singletons. Between the trimmed V and J ends, which lost 2 bases and 1 base, there was a span of 15 bases. Germline V CDR1 and CDR2: SGDLS, YYNGEE. This CDR3 is 16 amino acids long. The J gene is TRBJ2-5, the V gene TRBV9; a weak D match, TRBD2 (6 bases). The specimen comprised peripheral blood, sampled before any cancer treatment. The TCR originated in a male donor older than 55 with stage III squamous cell lung carcinoma. The CDR3 spells CASSVEGRLFQETQYF. The CDR3 DNA follows: TGTGCCAGCAGCGTGGAGGGACGGCTCTTCCAAGAGACCCAGTACTTC.